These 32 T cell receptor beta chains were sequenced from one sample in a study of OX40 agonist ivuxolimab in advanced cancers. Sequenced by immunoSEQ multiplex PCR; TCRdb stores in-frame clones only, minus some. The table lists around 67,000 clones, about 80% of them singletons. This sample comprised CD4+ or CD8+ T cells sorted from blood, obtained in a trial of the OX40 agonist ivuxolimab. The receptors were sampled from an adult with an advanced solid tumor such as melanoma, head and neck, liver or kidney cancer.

CDR3 in DNA: TGTGCCAGCAGCTTAGAGGCACAAAAGGTCTATGGCTACACCTTC. This gives the protein CASSLEAQKVYGYTF. The V call is TRBV7-2, the J call TRBJ1-2; no clear D. The ends were cut back, 1 base at V and 4 bases at J, with 13 bases in the middle. Germline V gives CDR1 SGHTA, CDR2 FQGNSA. The CDR3 spans 15 residues.

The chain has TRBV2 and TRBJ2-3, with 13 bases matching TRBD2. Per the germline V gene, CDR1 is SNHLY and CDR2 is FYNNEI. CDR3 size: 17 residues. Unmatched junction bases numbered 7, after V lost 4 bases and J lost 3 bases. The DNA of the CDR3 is TGTGCCAGCAGTGCAGGACTAGCGGGAGATAGGACAGATACGCAGTATTTT. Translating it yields CASSAGLAGDRTDTQYF.

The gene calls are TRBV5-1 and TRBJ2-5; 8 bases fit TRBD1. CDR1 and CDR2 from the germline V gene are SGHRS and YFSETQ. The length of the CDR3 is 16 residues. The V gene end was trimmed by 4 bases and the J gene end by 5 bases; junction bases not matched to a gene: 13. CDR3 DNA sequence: TGCGCCAGCAGCCCGACTGCAGGGGGCTTCGGGGAGACCCAGTACTTC. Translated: CASSPTAGGFGETQYF.

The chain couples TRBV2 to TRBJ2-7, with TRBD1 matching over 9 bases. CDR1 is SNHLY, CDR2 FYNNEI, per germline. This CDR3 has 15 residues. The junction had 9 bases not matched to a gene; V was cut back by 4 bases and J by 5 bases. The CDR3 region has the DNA TGTGCCAGCAGTGTAACCGGGACAGGGTACGACGAGCAGTACTTC. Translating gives CASSVTGTGYDEQYF.

CDR3 sequence (DNA): TGTGCCAGTAGTCTACCCCTGGGGGGACAGAATAACTATGGCTACACCTTC. This translates into CASSLPLGGQNNYGYTF. The rearrangement uses TRBV19 and TRBJ1-2; TRBD1 aligns across 7 bases. Germline CDR1 is LNHDA and CDR2 is SQIVND (reference sequence). The CDR3 spans 17 residues. The ends lost 5 bases at V and 1 base at J; junction bases unmatched: 13.

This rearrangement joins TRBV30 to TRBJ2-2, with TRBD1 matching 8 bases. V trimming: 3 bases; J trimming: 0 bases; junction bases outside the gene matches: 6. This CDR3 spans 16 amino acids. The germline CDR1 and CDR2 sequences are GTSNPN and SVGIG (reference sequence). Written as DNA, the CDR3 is TGTGCCTGGAGCTTGGACAGGGCCACGAACACCGGGGAGCTGTTTTTT. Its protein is CAWSLDRATNTGELFF.

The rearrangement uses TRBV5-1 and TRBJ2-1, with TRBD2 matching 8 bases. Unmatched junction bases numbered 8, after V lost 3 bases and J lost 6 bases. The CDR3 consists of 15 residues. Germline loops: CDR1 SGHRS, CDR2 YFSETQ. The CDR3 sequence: CASSWALGTSNEQFF. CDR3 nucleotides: TGCGCCAGCAGCTGGGCCCTTGGGACTAGCAATGAGCAGTTCTTC.

The chain's CDR3 is CASSLSLTGKGETQYF. The CDR3 region has the DNA TGTGCCAGCAGCTTATCCTTGACAGGGAAAGGAGAGACCCAGTACTTC. This chain links TRBV7-8 with TRBJ2-5; 7 bases match TRBD1. The CDR3 contains 16 residues. Trimming at V came to 2 bases and at J to 4 bases, leaving 10 bases not matched to a gene. The V gene's germline CDR1 is SGHVS and CDR2 FQNEAQ.

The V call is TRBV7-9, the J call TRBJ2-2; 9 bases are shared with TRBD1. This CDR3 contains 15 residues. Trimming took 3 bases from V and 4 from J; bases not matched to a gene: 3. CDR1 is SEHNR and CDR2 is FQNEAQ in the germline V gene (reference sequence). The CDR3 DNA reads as TGTGCCAGCAGCTTGGACAGGGGTCTCACCGGGGAGCTGTTTTTT. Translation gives CASSLDRGLTGELFF.

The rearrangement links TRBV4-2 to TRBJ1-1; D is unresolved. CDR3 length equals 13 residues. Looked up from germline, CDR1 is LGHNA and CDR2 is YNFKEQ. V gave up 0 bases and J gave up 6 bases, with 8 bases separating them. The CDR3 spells CASSQEGRAEAFF. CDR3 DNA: TGTGCCAGCAGCCAAGAAGGGAGGGCTGAAGCTTTCTTT.

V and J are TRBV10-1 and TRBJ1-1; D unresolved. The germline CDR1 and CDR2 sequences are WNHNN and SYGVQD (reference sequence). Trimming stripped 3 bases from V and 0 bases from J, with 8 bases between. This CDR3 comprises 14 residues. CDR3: CASSDSYMNTEAFF. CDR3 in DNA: TGCGCCAGCAGTGACAGTTACATGAACACTGAAGCTTTCTTT.

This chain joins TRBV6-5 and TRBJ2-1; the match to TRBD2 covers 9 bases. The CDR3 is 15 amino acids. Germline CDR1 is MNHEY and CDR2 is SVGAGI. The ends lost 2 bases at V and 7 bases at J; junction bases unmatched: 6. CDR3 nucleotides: TGTGCCAGCAGTTACCATGCGGGGGGGCCGAATGAGCAGTTCTTC. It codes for CASSYHAGGPNEQFF.

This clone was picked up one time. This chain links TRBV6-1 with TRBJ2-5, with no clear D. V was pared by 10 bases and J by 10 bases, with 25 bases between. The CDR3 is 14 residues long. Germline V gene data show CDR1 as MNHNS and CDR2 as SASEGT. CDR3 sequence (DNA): TGTGCCATCCCAAAGCCCGGCCCGGTTGTGGGCCAGTACTTC. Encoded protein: CAIPKPGPVVGQYF.

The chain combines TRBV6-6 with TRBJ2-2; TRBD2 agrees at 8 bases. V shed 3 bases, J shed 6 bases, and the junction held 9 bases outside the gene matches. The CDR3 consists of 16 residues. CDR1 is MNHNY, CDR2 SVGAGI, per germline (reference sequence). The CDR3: CASSYPPGGASGELFF. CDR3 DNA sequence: TGTGCCAGCAGTTATCCCCCGGGGGGGGCTTCCGGGGAGCTGTTTTTT.

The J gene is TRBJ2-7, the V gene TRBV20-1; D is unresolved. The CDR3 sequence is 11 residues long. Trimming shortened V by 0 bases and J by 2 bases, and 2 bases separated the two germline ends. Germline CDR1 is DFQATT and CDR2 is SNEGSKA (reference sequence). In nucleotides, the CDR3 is TGCAGTGCTAGAGATGCCTACGAGCAGTACTTC. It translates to CSARDAYEQYF.

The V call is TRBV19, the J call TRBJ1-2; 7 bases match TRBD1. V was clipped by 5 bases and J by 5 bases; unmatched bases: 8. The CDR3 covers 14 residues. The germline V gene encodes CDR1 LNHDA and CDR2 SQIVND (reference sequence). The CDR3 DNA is TGTGCCAGTAGTGAAACAGGGGTATGGTATGGCTACACCTTC. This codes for CASSETGVWYGYTF.

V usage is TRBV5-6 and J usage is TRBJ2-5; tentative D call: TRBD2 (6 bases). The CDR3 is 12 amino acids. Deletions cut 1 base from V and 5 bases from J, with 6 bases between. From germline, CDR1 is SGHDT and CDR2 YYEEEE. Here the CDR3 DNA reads TGTGCCAGCAGCTTGCGGGAGGAGACCCAGTACTTC. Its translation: CASSLREETQYF.

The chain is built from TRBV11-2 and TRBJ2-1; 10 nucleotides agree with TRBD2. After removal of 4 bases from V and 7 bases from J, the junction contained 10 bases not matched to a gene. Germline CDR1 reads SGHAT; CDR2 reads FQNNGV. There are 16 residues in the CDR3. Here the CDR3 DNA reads TGTGCCAGCAGCTCCCTAAGCGGGGGGGCAAGAAATGAGCAGTTCTTC. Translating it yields CASSSLSGGARNEQFF.

The CDR3 region has the DNA TGTGCCAGCTCACCTAGTCTTAGCCGGGGCAGCAATGAGCAGTTCTTC. Translating gives CASSPSLSRGSNEQFF. This chain uses TRBV18 with TRBJ2-1; D possibly matches TRBD1 or TRBD2 (5 bases each). The CDR3 is 16 amino acids. In germline, CDR1 is KGHSH, CDR2 LQKENI. Between the trimmed V and J ends, which lost 3 bases and 6 bases, there was a span of 18 bases.

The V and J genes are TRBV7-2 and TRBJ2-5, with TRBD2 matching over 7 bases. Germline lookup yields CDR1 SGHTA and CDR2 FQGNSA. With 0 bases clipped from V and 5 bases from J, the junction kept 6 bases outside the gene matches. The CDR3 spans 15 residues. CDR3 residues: CASSLAVGGVETQYF. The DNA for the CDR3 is TGTGCCAGCAGCTTAGCCGTGGGAGGGGTGGAGACCCAGTACTTC.

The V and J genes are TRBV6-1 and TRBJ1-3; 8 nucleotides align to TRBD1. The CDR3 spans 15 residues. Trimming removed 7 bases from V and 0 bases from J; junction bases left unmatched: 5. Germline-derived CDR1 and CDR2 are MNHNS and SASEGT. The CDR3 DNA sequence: TGTGCCAGCATGACAGGGGCGAACTCTGGAAACACCATATATTTT. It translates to CASMTGANSGNTIYF.

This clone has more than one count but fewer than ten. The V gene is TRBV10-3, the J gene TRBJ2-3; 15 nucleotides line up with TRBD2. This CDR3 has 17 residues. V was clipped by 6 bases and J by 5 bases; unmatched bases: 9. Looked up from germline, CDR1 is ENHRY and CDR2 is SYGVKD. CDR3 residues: CAIRRGGLAGGRDTQYF. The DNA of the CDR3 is TGTGCCATCAGGAGGGGGGGACTAGCGGGAGGTCGAGATACGCAGTATTTT.

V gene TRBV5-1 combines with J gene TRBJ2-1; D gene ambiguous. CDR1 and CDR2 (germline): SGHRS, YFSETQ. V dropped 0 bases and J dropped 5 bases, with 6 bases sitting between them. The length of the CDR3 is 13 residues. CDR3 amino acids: CASSLAPNNEQFF. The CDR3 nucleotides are TGCGCCAGCAGCTTGGCGCCCAACAATGAGCAGTTCTTC.

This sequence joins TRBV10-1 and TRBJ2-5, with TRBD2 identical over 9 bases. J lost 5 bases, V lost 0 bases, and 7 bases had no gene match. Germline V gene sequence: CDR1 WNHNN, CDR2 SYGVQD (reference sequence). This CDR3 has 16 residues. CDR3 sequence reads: CASSESLREGRETQYF. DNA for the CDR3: TGCGCCAGCAGTGAGTCGTTGCGGGAGGGCCGGGAGACCCAGTACTTC.

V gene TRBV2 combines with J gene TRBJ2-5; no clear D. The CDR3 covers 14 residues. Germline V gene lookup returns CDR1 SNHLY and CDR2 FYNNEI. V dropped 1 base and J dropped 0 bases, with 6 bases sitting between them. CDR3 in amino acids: CASSEGRYQETQYF. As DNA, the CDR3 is TGTGCCAGCAGTGAAGGCCGGTACCAAGAGACCCAGTACTTC.

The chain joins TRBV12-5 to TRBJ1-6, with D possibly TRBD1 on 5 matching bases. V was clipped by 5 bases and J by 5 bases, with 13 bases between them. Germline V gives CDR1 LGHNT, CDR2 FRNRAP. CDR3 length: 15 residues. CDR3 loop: CASGRVWGHNSPLHF. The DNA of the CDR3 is TGTGCTAGTGGTCGCGTTTGGGGCCATAATTCACCCCTCCACTTT.

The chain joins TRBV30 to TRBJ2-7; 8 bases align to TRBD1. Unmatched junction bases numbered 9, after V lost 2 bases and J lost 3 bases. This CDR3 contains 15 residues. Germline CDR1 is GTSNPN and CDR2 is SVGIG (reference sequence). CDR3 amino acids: CAWSSHRGNDYEQYF. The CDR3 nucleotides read TGTGCCTGGAGTTCCCACAGGGGGAATGACTACGAGCAGTACTTC.

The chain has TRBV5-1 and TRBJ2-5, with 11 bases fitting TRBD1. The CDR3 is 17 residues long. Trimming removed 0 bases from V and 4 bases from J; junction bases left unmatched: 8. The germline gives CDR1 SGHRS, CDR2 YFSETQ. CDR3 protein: CASSLAGRTGGTETQYF. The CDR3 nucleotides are TGCGCCAGCAGCTTGGCCGGACGGACAGGGGGCACAGAGACCCAGTACTTC.

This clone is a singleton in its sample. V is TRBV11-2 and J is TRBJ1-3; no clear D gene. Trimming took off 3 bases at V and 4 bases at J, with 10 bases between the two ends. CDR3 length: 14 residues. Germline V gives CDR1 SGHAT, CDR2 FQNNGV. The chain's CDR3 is CASSFYLGGNTIYF. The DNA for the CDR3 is TGTGCCAGCAGCTTCTACCTGGGAGGAAACACCATATATTTT.

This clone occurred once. This chain's CDR3 is CSALRGEQYF. The CDR3 DNA sequence: TGCAGTGCTCTTAGGGGAGAGCAGTACTTC. The chain uses TRBV20-1 and TRBJ2-7; D might be TRBD1 (5 bases). The CDR3 has 10 residues. Germline V CDR1 and CDR2: DFQATT, SNEGSKA (reference sequence). The V gene lost 5 bases and the J gene lost 7 bases, with 9 bases spanning the gap.

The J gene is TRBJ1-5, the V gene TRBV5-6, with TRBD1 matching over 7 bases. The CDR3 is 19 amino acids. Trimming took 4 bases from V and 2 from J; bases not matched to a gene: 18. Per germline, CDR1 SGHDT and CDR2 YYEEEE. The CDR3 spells CASSTTRDSYGLGNQPQHF. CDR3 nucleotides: TGTGCCAGCAGCACCACCCGGGACAGTTACGGGTTGGGCAATCAGCCCCAGCATTTT.

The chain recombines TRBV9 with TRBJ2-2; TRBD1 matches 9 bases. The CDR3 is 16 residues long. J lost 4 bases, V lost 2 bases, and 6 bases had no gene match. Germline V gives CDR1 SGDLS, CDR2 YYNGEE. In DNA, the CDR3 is TGTGCCAGCAGCGTTGGACCGACAGGGGGCACCGGGGAGCTGTTTTTT. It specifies CASSVGPTGGTGELFF. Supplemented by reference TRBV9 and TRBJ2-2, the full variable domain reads DSGVTQTPKHLITATGQRVTLRCSPRSGDLSVYWYQQSLDQGLQFLIQYYNGEERAKGNILERFSAQQFPDLHSELNLSSLELGDSALYFCASSVGPTGGTGELFFGEGSRLTVL.